The subject of this entry is one TCR beta chain. The sample originates from a study of blood T cell repertoires in COVID-19. Across the study: Sites in the United States, Italy and Spain provided acute and convalescent COVID-19 samples. T cells, B-cell-depleted T cells, or PBMCs supplied cDNA or gDNA.

A Seattle source enrolled patients during active infection and followed them longitudinally. Original methodology: Amplification from reference gene primers served as the basis for estimated nucleated cell counts. Repertoires were generated with immunoSEQ multiplex PCR, while TCRdb's copy carries only in-frame clones and drops some. V and J calls plus clone size are reproduced from that table; the DNA served to infer D and trimming. Among some 180,000 clones listed, about 81% were seen once. Germline V CDR1 and CDR2: SGDLS, YYNGEE. The CDR3 extends over 17 amino acids. V was shortened by 4 bases and J by 1 base, with 18 bases between the two germline ends.

This sequence was found in a woman aged 60-75 years with COVID-19, enrolled during active disease. Sample: peripheral blood. The chain employs TRBV9 and TRBJ2-1, with D possibly TRBD2 on 5 matching bases. The CDR3, as DNA: TGTGCCAGCAGCCTTCAGGAGCGGCTAACATCCTACAATGAGCAGTTCTTC. Amino acids: CASSLQERLTSYNEQFF.